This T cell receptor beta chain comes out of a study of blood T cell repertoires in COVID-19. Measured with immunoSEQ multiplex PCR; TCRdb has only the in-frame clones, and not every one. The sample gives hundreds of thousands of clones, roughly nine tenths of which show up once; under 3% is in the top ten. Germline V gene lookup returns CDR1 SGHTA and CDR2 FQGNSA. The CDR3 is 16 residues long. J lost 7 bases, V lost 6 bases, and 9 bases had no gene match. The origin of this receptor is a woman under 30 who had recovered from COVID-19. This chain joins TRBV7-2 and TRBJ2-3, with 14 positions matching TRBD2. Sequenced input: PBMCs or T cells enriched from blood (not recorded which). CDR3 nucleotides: TGTGCCAGCAGAAAGACTAGCGGGGGGGCCGGAAATACGCAGTATTTT. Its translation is CASRKTSGGAGNTQYF.